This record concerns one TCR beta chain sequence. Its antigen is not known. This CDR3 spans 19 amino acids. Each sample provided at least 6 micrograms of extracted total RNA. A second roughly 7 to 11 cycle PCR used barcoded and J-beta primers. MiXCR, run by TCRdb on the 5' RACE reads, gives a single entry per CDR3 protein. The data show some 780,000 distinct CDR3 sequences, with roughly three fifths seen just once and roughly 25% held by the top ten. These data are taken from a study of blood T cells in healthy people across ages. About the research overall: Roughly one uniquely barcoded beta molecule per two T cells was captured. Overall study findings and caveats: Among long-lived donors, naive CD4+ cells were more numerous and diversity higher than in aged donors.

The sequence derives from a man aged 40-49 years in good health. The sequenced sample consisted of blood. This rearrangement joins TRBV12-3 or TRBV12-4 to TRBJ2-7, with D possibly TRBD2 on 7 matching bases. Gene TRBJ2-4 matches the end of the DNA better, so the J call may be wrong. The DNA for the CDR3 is TGTGCCAGCTCTACCTCCATAGGGCGGGGGACAATAACCAAAAACATTCAGTACTTC. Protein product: CASSTSIGRGTITKNIQYF.